This TCR beta chain was identified during a study of cytomegalovirus exposure and HLA in healthy donors. It was with 60 Vbeta and 13 Jbeta primers that the PCR ran. The protocol was immunoSEQ multiplex PCR, while the TCRdb copy is restricted to in-frame clones and leaves out a portion. The repertoire includes over 100,000 clones, roughly 68% of them detected once, and 8% to 9.5% sits in the top ten. Study-wide results and caveats: Trimming of TCR beta V- and J-genes showed a link, identified in a later analysis, to a missense DCLRE1C variant.

From germline, CDR1 is GTSNPN and CDR2 SVGIG (reference sequence). The CDR3 totals 13 residues. The V and J ends lost 5 bases and 3 bases respectively, with 13 bases between them. Donors likely had unrecorded immune exposures despite being nominally healthy when sampled. Only a few counts were recorded for this clone. Antigen unknown. The genes are TRBV30 and TRBJ2-5, with D possibly TRBD1 on 6 matching bases. Sequenced: PBMCs. The source of this sequence is a young man in good health and CMV-seropositive. Here the CDR3 reads CAWAGALKETQYF. Here the CDR3 DNA reads TGTGCCTGGGCAGGGGCTTTGAAAGAGACCCAGTACTTC.